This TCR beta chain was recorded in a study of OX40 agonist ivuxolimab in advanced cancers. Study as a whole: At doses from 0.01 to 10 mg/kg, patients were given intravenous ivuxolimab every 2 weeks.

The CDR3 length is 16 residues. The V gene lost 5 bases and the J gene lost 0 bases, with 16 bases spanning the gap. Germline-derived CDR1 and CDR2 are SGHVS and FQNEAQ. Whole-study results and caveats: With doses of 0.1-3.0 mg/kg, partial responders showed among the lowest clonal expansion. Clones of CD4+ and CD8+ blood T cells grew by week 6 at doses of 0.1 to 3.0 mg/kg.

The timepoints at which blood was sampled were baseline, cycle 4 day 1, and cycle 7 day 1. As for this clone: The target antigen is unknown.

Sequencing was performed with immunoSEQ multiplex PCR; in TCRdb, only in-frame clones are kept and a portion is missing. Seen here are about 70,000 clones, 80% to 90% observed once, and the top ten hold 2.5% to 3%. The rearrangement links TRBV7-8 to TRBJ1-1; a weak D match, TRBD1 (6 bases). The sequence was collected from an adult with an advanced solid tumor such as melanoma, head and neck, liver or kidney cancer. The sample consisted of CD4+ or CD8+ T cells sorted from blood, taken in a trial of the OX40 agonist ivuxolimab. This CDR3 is CASSLGAGPMNTEAFF. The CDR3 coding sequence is TGTGCCAGCAGCCTGGGGGCAGGGCCTATGAACACTGAAGCTTTCTTT.